This TCR beta chain is from a study of T-cell reconstitution after alpha-beta-depleted transplantation in children. The authors prepared the TCRbeta library with unique molecular identifiers. TCRdb ran MiXCR on the PCR reads and lists one entry per CDR3 protein. The sample contains approximately 500,000 distinct CDR3 sequences, 20% to 30% of which appear only once. Regarding the study as a whole: Surviving recipient T cells and thymic progenitors produced the high day-60 TCRbeta diversity seen in some patients. By one year post-transplant, T-cell counts and diversity largely arose from T cells that were newly produced.

As regards this clonotype: The antigen is unknown. A junction end diverges from the germline sequence, so it may reflect a read error.

The TCR originated in a boy under two years old with Wiskott-Aldrich syndrome, due to receive a stem cell transplant. Sequenced here: PBMCs, sampled before TCRalphabeta/CD19-depleted stem cell transplant.

Written as DNA, the CDR3 is TGTGCCAGCAGCTTACCTAGCGGCACAGATACGCAGTATTTC. Translated: CASSLPSGTDTQYF. This chain connects TRBV7-2 to TRBJ2-3, with 7 positions matching TRBD2. CDR1 SGHTA and CDR2 FQGNSA come from the germline V gene. The CDR3 is made up of 14 amino acids.